This T cell receptor (beta chain) was sequenced for a study of T cells in Graves' hyperthyroidism and ophthalmopathy. Study-wide findings and caveats: For ophthalmopathy, model prediction preceded onset by a median 6.5 months.

The germline V gene encodes CDR1 SGHRS and CDR2 YFSETQ. V was clipped by 0 bases and J by 7 bases, with 16 bases between them. The CDR3 has 15 amino acids. This clonotype was picked up a small number of times. What it binds is unknown. The study left out patients who had uncontrolled infection, other autoimmune disease, pregnancy or lactation. RNA transcripts yielded amplified TCR beta CDR3 regions. First-round RT-PCR targeting the TCR CDR3 was performed with the HTBI primer set. MiXCR, applied by TCRdb to the multiplex PCR reads, yields one record per CDR3 protein. This repertoire shows roughly 350,000 distinct CDR3 sequences, about an eighth found once; its top ten account for around 32%.

The sample comprised blood. V gene TRBV5-1 combines with J gene TRBJ2-5; D perhaps matches TRBD2 (7 bases). The source is a woman in her thirties or forties with Graves' ophthalmopathy. DNA of the CDR3: TGCGCCAGCAGCTTGGATGGACTAAGGGGGGGGACCCAGTACTTC. It translates to CASSLDGLRGGTQYF. Combining the CDR3 with reference TRBV5-1 and TRBJ2-5 gives the whole variable domain KAGVTQTPRYLIKTRGQQVTLSCSPISGHRSVSWYQQTPGQGLQFLFEYFSETQRNKGNFPGRFSGRQFSNSRSEMNVSTLELGDSALYLCASSLDGLRGGTQYFGPGTRLLVL.